Listed below are T cell receptor beta chains from one sample, sequenced in a study of blood T cell repertoires in COVID-19. Generated by immunoSEQ multiplex PCR, the TCRdb table keeps only in-frame clones and is missing some. The sample contains 120,000 to 150,000 clones, 84% of which appear only once. Sequencing was carried out using peripheral blood. The origin of the receptors is a human donor in a cohort sampled during active COVID-19. Both conserved end residues are trimmed from each CDR3.

TRBJ1-2 | TRBV7-9 | ASSTGMEPYGYT
TRBJ1-1 | TRBV28 | ASSSVGTEAF
TRBJ1-3 | TRBV12-5 | ASGFGSGNTIY
TRBJ2-3 | TRBV7-2 | ASSLGKTGKLGDTQY
TRBJ2-3 | TRBV7-8 | ASSSLGTDTQY
TRBJ1-6 | TRBV5-1 | ASSLGDRGSNSPLH
TRBJ1-6 | TRBV7-2 | ASSQRQQRNSPLH
TRBJ2-7 | TRBV14 | ASSRVTAGEQY
TRBJ1-6 | TRBV6-5 | ASSYGTEEGSPLH
TRBJ2-1 | TRBV4-2 | ASSKDLHNEQF
TRBJ2-3 | TRBV4-1 | ASSQPGLGADTQY
TRBJ1-1 | TRBV10-3 | ALQQGADTEAF
TRBJ2-7 | TRBV19 | ASKRQGANEQY
TRBJ2-1 | TRBV9 | ASSVATILAGDNEQF
TRBJ1-1 | TRBV7-9 | ASSLATSDKAF
TRBJ1-2 | TRBV25-1 | ASSEGGSANYGYT
TRBJ2-7 | TRBV19 | ASSIPGGGLYEQY
TRBJ1-3 | TRBV5-4 | ASSLPAGSGNTIY
TRBJ1-2 | TRBV9 | ASSVGQGGYGYT
TRBJ2-2 | TRBV7-2 | ASSQRRWAGVNTGELF
TRBJ2-3 | TRBV7-2 | ASSLAGASTDTQY
TRBJ2-7 | TRBV5-1 | ASSSGQGVREQY
TRBJ2-5 | TRBV29-1 | SVGASGAFQETQY
TRBJ1-5 | TRBV5-6 | ASSLGPWSNQPQH
TRBJ1-3 | TRBV28 | ASGRISGNTIY